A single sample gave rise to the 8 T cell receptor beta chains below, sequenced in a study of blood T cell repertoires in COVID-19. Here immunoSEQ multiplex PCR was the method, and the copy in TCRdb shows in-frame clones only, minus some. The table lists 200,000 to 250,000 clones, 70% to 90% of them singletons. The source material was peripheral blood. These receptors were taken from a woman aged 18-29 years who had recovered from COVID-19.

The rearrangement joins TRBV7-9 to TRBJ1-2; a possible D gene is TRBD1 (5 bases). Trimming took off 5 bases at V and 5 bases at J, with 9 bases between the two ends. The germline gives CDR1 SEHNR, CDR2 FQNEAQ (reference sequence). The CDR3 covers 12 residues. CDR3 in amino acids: CASSPGGYGYTF. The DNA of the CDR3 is TGTGCCAGCAGCCCCGGGGGATATGGCTACACCTTC. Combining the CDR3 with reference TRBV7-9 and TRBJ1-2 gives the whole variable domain DTGVSQNPRHKITKRGQNVTFRCDPISEHNRLYWYRQTLGQGPEFLTYFQNEAQLEKSRLLSDRFSAERPKGSFSTLEIQRTEQGDSAMYLCASSPGGYGYTFGSGTRLTVV.

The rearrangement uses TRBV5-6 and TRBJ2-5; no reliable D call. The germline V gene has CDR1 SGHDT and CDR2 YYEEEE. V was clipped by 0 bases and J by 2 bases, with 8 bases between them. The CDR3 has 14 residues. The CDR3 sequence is CASSLEWSQETQYF. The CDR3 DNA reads TGTGCCAGCAGCTTGGAGTGGAGTCAAGAGACCCAGTACTTC.

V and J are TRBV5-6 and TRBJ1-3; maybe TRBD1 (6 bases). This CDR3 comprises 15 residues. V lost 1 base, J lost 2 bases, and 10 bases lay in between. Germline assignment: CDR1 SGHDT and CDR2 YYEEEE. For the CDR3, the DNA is TGTGCCAGCAGCTTGCGAGGGACAACTGGAAACACCATATATTTT. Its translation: CASSLRGTTGNTIYF.

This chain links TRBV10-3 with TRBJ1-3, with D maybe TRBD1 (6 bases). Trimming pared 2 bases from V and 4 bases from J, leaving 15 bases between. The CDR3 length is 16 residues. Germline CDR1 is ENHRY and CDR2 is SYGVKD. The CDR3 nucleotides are TGTGCCATCAGTGAGGCCGGGACAATGGAAGGAAACACCATATATTTT. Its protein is CAISEAGTMEGNTIYF.

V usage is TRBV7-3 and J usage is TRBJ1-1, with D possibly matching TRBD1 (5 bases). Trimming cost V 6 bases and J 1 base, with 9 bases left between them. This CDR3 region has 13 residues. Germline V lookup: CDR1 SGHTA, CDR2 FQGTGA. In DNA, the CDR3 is TGTGCCAGCAGTCGAGACAGGAACACTGAAGCTTTCTTT. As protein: CASSRDRNTEAFF.

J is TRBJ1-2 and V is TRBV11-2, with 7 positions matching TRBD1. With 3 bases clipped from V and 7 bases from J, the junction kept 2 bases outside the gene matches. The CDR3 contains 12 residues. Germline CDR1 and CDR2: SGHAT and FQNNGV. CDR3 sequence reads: CASSFAGGGYTF. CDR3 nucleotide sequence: TGTGCCAGCAGCTTCGCAGGGGGTGGCTACACCTTC.

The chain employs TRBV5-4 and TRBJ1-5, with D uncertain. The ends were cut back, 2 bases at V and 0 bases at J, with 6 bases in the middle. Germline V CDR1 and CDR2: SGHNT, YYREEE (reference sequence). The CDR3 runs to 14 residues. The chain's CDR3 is CASSFRGSNQPQHF. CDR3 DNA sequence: TGTGCCAGCAGCTTTCGGGGTAGCAATCAGCCCCAGCATTTT.

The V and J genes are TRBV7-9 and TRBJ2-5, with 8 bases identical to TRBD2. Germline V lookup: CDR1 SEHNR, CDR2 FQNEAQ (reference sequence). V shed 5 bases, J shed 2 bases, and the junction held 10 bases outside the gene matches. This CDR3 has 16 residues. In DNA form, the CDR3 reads TGTGCCAGCAGCCCCCCCGTACTAGCGGAACAAGAGACCCAGTACTTC. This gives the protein CASSPPVLAEQETQYF.